The 7 T cell receptor beta chains listed next were all sequenced from one sample in a study of siplizumab effects on memory and regulatory T cells. Generated by immunoSEQ multiplex PCR, the TCRdb table keeps only in-frame clones and is missing some. The table records 80,000 to 130,000 clones, approximately 91% of them present only once. Sequenced: CD4+ T cells sorted from blood. The receptor set was obtained from a human donor in good health. Some clones in this sample may be carry-over from other donors' samples.

The sample holds a few counts of this clone. V and J are TRBV2 and TRBJ1-3, with D possibly TRBD1 on 5 matching bases. The V gene's germline CDR1 is SNHLY and CDR2 FYNNEI. The CDR3 has 15 amino acids. The V gene lost 4 bases and the J gene lost 3 bases, with 13 bases spanning the gap. CDR3 sequence reads: CASSALRQGGNTIYF. As DNA, the CDR3 is TGTGCCAGCAGTGCCTTGCGGCAGGGTGGAAACACCATATATTTT.

The chain has TRBV19 and TRBJ2-5; 11 positions agree with TRBD2. The germline V gene encodes CDR1 LNHDA and CDR2 SQIVND (reference sequence). The CDR3 runs 16 residues. Trimming removed 4 bases from V and 1 base from J; junction bases left unmatched: 5. The CDR3 here is CASSKPGLAAQETQYF. CDR3 coding DNA: TGTGCCAGTAGTAAGCCGGGACTAGCGGCCCAAGAGACCCAGTACTTC.

The genes are TRBV5-1 and TRBJ1-1; TRBD1 might be the D (6 bases). The CDR3 runs to 13 residues. Germline V gene sequence: CDR1 SGHRS, CDR2 YFSETQ. V lost 4 bases, J lost 2 bases, and 9 bases lay in between. This chain's CDR3 is CASSRDKNTEAFF. The CDR3 DNA is TGCGCCAGCAGCCGGGACAAAAACACTGAAGCTTTCTTT.

The rearrangement uses TRBV12-5 and TRBJ2-3, with 11 bases that match TRBD2. The germline V gene encodes CDR1 LGHNT and CDR2 FRNRAP. Germline trimming cut 6 bases from V and 3 bases from J; bases unmatched to any gene: 8. This CDR3 region has 16 residues. The CDR3 reads CASGQLRTSGTDTQYF. CDR3 DNA: TGTGCTAGTGGCCAACTTAGGACTAGCGGGACAGATACGCAGTATTTT.

The chain couples TRBV6-1 to TRBJ1-5; 9 bases agree with TRBD1. Trimming at V came to 6 bases and at J to 5 bases, leaving 8 bases not matched to a gene. The CDR3 contains 15 residues. Germline CDR1 and CDR2: MNHNS and SASEGT. This CDR3 reads CASRQGTGWDQPQHF. CDR3 in DNA: TGTGCCAGCAGGCAGGGGACAGGGTGGGATCAGCCCCAGCATTTT.

The V call is TRBV4-1, the J call TRBJ1-1; D remains unclear. This CDR3 spans 14 amino acids. Per germline, CDR1 MGHRA and CDR2 YSYEKL. V lost 2 bases and J lost 7, with 14 bases in between. CDR3 amino acids: CASSQNPDSREAFF. Written as DNA, the CDR3 is TGCGCCAGCAGCCAAAATCCGGACTCCCGTGAAGCTTTCTTT.

This chain joins TRBV19 and TRBJ1-2, with TRBD1 identical over 7 bases. Germline loops: CDR1 LNHDA, CDR2 SQIVND (reference sequence). Unmatched junction bases numbered 8, after V lost 3 bases and J lost 4 bases. This CDR3 is built from 15 residues. The CDR3 loop is CASSISSPGGYGYTF. Here the CDR3 DNA reads TGTGCCAGTAGTATCAGTTCTCCAGGGGGCTATGGCTACACCTTC. The complete variable domain, with remaining parts taken from reference TRBV19 and TRBJ1-2, reads DGGITQSPKYLFRKEGQNVTLSCEQNLNHDAMYWYRQDPGQGLRLIYYSQIVNDFQKGDIAEGYSVSREKKESFPLTVTSAQKNPTAFYLCASSISSPGGYGYTFGSGTRLTVV.